A selection of T cell receptor beta chains follows, all from one sample in a study of T cells after yellow fever vaccination. TCRdb re-called the 5' RACE reads with MiXCR, one entry per CDR3 protein. The sample shows approximately 610,000 distinct CDR3 sequences, approximately 16% of them seen only once. Sequenced material: PBMCs, taken roughly 5 days after the first yellow fever vaccination. These receptors all come from a man younger than 30 who received the YFV17D yellow fever vaccine. CDR3s include the opening cysteine and the closing phenylalanine or tryptophan.

>TRBV4-3|TRBJ2-6
CASSQGHSGANVLTF
>TRBV19|TRBJ1-1
CASSPSHMTANTEAFF
>TRBV7-2|TRBJ2-3
CASSLAWGPDTQYF
>TRBV18|TRBJ2-2
CASSQGTDTGELFF
>TRBV4-1|TRBJ2-1
CASSRTIWDKGNEQFF
>TRBV10-3|TRBJ2-1
CAIGSSGGNEQFF
>TRBV3-1|TRBJ1-1
CASSQGSSSTFF
>TRBV11-3|TRBJ1-1
CASSLDGRPGNNTEAFF
>TRBV10-3|TRBJ2-7
CAISDRQGSPEQYF
>TRBV4-1|TRBJ1-6
CASSQVPGRESLHF
>TRBV6-1|TRBJ1-5
CASSPGGASGQPQHF
>TRBV7-2|TRBJ2-7
CASSLVGPNPSYEQYF
>TRBV20-1|TRBJ2-3
CSARDASTDTQYF
>TRBV24-1|TRBJ2-6
CATSDGSPGSGANVLTF
>TRBV5-6|TRBJ1-5
CASREGGGNQPQHF
>TRBV13|TRBJ2-7
CASSFPTSGGYEQYF
>TRBV10-2|TRBJ1-5
CASSESDSNQPQHF
>TRBV4-1|TRBJ2-3
CASTWLAGTDTQYF
>TRBV11-2|TRBJ1-1
CASRRTAEAFF
>TRBV11-2|TRBJ2-3
CASSLVSSGGGNTDTQYF
>TRBV29-1|TRBJ1-1
CSVPGPNTEAFF
>TRBV29-1|TRBJ2-5
CSLSDGTQETQYF
>TRBV6-2/TRBV6-3|TRBJ2-3
CAILNGRAGTTDTQYF
>TRBV12-3/TRBV12-4|TRBJ2-3
CASSSGTLDTQYF